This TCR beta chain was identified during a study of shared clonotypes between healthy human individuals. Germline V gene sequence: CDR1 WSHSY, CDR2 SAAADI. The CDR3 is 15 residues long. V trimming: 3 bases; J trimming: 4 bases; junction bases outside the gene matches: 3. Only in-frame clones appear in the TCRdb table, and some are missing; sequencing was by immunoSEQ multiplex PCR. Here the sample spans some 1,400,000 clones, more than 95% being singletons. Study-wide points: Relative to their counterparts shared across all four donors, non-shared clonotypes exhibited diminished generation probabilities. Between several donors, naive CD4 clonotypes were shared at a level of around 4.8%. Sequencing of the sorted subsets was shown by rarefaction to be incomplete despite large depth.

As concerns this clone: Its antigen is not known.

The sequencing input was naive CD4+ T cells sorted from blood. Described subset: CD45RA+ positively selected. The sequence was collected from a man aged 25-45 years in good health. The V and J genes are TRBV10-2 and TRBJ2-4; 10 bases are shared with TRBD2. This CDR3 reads CASSELAGLKNIQYF. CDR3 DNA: TGCGCCAGCAGTGAACTAGCGGGGTTGAAAAACATTCAGTACTTC.